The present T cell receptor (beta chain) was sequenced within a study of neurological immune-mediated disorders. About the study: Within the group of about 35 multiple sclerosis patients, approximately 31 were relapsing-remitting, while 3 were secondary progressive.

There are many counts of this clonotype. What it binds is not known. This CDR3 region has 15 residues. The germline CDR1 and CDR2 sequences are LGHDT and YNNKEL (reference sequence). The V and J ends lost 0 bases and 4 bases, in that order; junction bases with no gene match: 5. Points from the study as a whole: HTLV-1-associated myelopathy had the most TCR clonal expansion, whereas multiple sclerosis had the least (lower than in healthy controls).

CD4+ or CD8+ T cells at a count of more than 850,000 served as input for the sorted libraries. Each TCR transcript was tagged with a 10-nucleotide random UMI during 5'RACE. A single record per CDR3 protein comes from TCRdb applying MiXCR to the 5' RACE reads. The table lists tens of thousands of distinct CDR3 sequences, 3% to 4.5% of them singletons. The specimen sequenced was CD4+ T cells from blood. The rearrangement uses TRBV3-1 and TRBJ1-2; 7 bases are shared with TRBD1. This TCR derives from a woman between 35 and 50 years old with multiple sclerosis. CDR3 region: CASSQDGGTAYGYTF. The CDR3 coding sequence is TGTGCCAGCAGCCAAGATGGGGGGACAGCCTATGGCTACACCTTC.